The 28 T cell receptor beta chains below all came from one sample that was sequenced in a study of blood T cell repertoires in COVID-19. Assay: immunoSEQ multiplex PCR; the TCRdb copy retains only in-frame clones and omits some. The table includes roughly 250,000 clones, approximately 90% detected once. Sequenced input: PBMCs or T cells enriched from blood (not recorded which). Receptor source: a woman between 45 and 65 years old who had recovered from COVID-19.

This chain links TRBV7-9 with TRBJ2-1, with 8 bases lining up with TRBD2. The CDR3 totals 16 residues. Looked up from germline, CDR1 is SEHNR and CDR2 is FQNEAQ (reference sequence). With V trimmed by 0 bases and J by 8 bases, 9 bases remained unmatched. CDR3 sequence (DNA): TGTGCCAGCAGCTTAGCGTCGCTAGCGGGCCATGATGAGCAGTTCTTC. Translating it yields CASSLASLAGHDEQFF.

The genes are TRBV6-1 and TRBJ1-3, with 7 bases lining up with TRBD1. The CDR3 runs 18 residues. Germline trimming cut 4 bases from V and 0 bases from J; bases unmatched to any gene: 12. Germline V gene data show CDR1 as MNHNS and CDR2 as SASEGT. The CDR3 spells CASSAGTAPGFSGNTIYF. CDR3 coding DNA: TGTGCCAGCAGTGCCGGGACAGCACCAGGCTTCTCTGGAAACACCATATATTTT.

The CDR3 nucleotides are TGTGCCAGTAGTATAGGGGGGCGGACTAGCGGGAGGGCCGAGATATACAATGAGCAGTTCTTC. Translation gives CASSIGGRTSGRAEIYNEQFF. The rearrangement joins TRBV19 to TRBJ2-1, with TRBD2 matching 15 bases. Trimming at V came to 1 base and at J to 4 bases, leaving 14 bases not matched to a gene. The CDR3 length is 21 residues. Germline CDR1 is LNHDA and CDR2 is SQIVND (reference sequence).

The rearrangement links TRBV7-2 to TRBJ2-7; a possible D gene is TRBD1 (5 bases). This CDR3 has 15 amino acids. Trimming pared 2 bases from V and 2 bases from J, leaving 13 bases between. Per the germline V gene, CDR1 is SGHTA and CDR2 is FQGNSA. CDR3 residues: CASSLRWSRAYEQYF. CDR3 DNA: TGTGCCAGCAGCTTAAGGTGGTCCAGGGCCTACGAGCAGTACTTC.

This chain connects TRBV10-3 to TRBJ1-6; 10 bases are a match to TRBD1. Trimming removed 7 bases from V and 10 bases from J; junction bases left unmatched: 4. This CDR3 contains 13 residues. Per germline, CDR1 ENHRY and CDR2 SYGVKD. The chain's CDR3 is CAIKDRGSSPLHF. The CDR3 region has the DNA TGTGCCATCAAGGACAGGGGGTCCTCACCCCTCCACTTT.

The chain is built from TRBV28 and TRBJ1-2; D may be TRBD1 (6 bases). The CDR3 spans 13 residues. Trimming left V 2 bases short and J 4 bases short, with 8 bases between. The germline V gene encodes CDR1 MDHEN and CDR2 SYDVKM. CDR3 in DNA: TGTGCCAGCAGTTTAACAGGGTCCTATGGCTACACCTTC. Its translation is CASSLTGSYGYTF.

This sequence joins TRBV9 and TRBJ1-2; D call uncertain. Germline CDR1 SGDLS, CDR2 YYNGEE. V was cut by 3 bases and J by 4 bases, with 16 bases left in between. The CDR3 is 15 amino acids. The CDR3 region has the DNA TGTGCCAGCAGCGCCTCACTTGGTGTATCCTATGGCTACACCTTC. Amino acid sequence: CASSASLGVSYGYTF.

The rearrangement joins TRBV30 to TRBJ1-1; no clear D gene. This CDR3 is 13 amino acids long. Germline V gene data show CDR1 as GTSNPN and CDR2 as SVGIG (reference sequence). V lost 2 bases to trimming and J lost 8 bases, with 15 bases between them. CDR3 bases: TGTGCCTGGAGTCTCTCTTTAAAACAGGAAGCTTTCTTT. Amino acid sequence: CAWSLSLKQEAFF.

This chain uses TRBV12-3 or TRBV12-4 with TRBJ2-7; the D gene is possibly TRBD2 (5 bases). The CDR3 is made up of 13 amino acids. V was cut by 6 bases and J by 7 bases, with 16 bases left in between. The CDR3 loop is CASSPLASGEQYF. Here the CDR3 DNA reads TGTGCCAGCAGCCCTCTAGCTTCGGGGGAGCAGTACTTC.

This clone was seen a single time. V and J are TRBV25-1 and TRBJ2-1; D is possibly TRBD2 (5 bases). Between the trimmed V and J ends, which lost 4 bases and 1 base, there was a span of 8 bases. Per the germline V gene, CDR1 is MGHDK and CDR2 is SYGVNS. The CDR3 runs to 14 residues. Written as DNA, the CDR3 is TGTGCCAGCAGTGGCGGGTTATCCTACAATGAGCAGTTCTTC. It yields the protein CASSGGLSYNEQFF.

The gene calls are TRBV28 and TRBJ1-4, with D tentatively TRBD1 (5 bases). The germline CDR1 and CDR2 sequences are MDHEN and SYDVKM. The ends were cut back, 7 bases at V and 11 bases at J, with 17 bases in the middle. CDR3 length: 13 residues. This CDR3 is CASTQVPRGKLFF. The CDR3 region has the DNA TGTGCCAGCACACAAGTCCCAAGGGGTAAACTGTTTTTT.

The rearrangement links TRBV28 to TRBJ2-1; 7 bases line up with TRBD2. Per germline, CDR1 MDHEN and CDR2 SYDVKM. This CDR3 is built from 16 residues. The V gene end was trimmed by 4 bases and the J gene end by 9 bases; junction bases not matched to a gene: 15. CDR3 sequence: CASSYGGGLVGGEQFF. The CDR3 nucleotides are TGTGCCAGCAGTTACGGAGGAGGACTAGTGGGTGGTGAGCAGTTCTTC.

This clone was recorded only once. V gene TRBV19 combines with J gene TRBJ1-2; D possibly corresponds to TRBD1 (6 bases). CDR3 length equals 15 residues. The V and J ends lost 1 base and 3 bases respectively, with 12 bases between them. Germline values: CDR1 LNHDA, CDR2 SQIVND (reference sequence). CDR3 in amino acids: CASSIAGRGDYGYTF. The CDR3 DNA reads as TGTGCCAGTAGTATAGCGGGCAGGGGTGACTATGGCTACACCTTC.

The rearrangement links TRBV18 to TRBJ2-5, with D perhaps matching TRBD2 (6 bases). There are 16 residues in the CDR3. Germline lookup yields CDR1 KGHSH and CDR2 LQKENI. Trimming cost V 1 base and J 1 base, with 13 bases left between them. The CDR3 nucleotides are TGTGCCAGCTCACCACAGCCTAGCGTCGCCCAAGAGACCCAGTACTTC. Its translation is CASSPQPSVAQETQYF.

The J gene is TRBJ2-5, the V gene TRBV9; the D gene is possibly TRBD1 (6 bases). V was cut by 4 bases and J by 5 bases, with 21 bases left in between. Germline CDR1 SGDLS, CDR2 YYNGEE. The CDR3 runs 16 residues. CDR3 sequence (DNA): TGTGCCAGCAGCACACGCTGGGACATCAATAAGGAGACCCAGTACTTC. Protein sequence: CASSTRWDINKETQYF.

This chain joins TRBV7-9 and TRBJ2-3, with TRBD2 matching 10 bases. Germline V gene lookup returns CDR1 SEHNR and CDR2 FQNEAQ (reference sequence). The CDR3 spans 17 residues. V shed 6 bases and J 4 bases; nucleotides not matched to a gene: 13. CDR3 amino acids: CASRPSLAGVWPDTQYF. CDR3 DNA: TGTGCCAGCAGGCCTTCCCTAGCGGGAGTATGGCCAGATACGCAGTATTTT. Using reference TRBV7-9 and TRBJ2-3 for the parts outside the CDR3, the full variable domain is DTGVSQNPRHKITKRGQNVTFRCDPISEHNRLYWYRQTLGQGPEFLTYFQNEAQLEKSRLLSDRFSAERPKGSFSTLEIQRTEQGDSAMYLCASRPSLAGVWPDTQYFGPGTRLTVL.

This clone showed up just once. This chain joins TRBV9 and TRBJ1-5; D uncertain. From germline, CDR1 is SGDLS and CDR2 YYNGEE. This CDR3 is built from 16 residues. V lost 3 bases and J 4 bases, leaving 17 bases between the germline ends. CDR3 nucleotides: TGTGCCAGCAGCGCCGGGTCACCTTTTAGTAATCAGCCCCAGCATTTT. Its protein is CASSAGSPFSNQPQHF.

The chain recombines TRBV19 with TRBJ2-7, with D perhaps matching TRBD2 (6 bases). Germline lookup yields CDR1 LNHDA and CDR2 SQIVND (reference sequence). V was trimmed by 5 bases and J by 1 base, leaving 15 bases between them. CDR3 length: 15 amino acids. CDR3: CASSLDSGTSYEQYF. DNA of the CDR3: TGTGCCAGTAGTCTCGATAGCGGTACGTCCTACGAGCAGTACTTC.

This clone was observed a single time. The CDR3 is CAISLQGARRELFF. The DNA of the CDR3 is TGTGCCATCAGCCTGCAGGGGGCAAGGAGGGAGCTGTTTTTT. J is TRBJ2-2 and V is TRBV10-3, with TRBD1 identical over 8 bases. Germline CDR1 reads ENHRY; CDR2 reads SYGVKD. The J segment lost 9 bases and the V segment lost 6 bases, leaving 9 bases of the junction unmatched. The CDR3 covers 14 residues.

The chain uses TRBV30 and TRBJ1-5; a possible D gene is TRBD1 (6 bases). Germline-derived CDR1 and CDR2 are GTSNPN and SVGIG (reference sequence). The ends were cut back, 2 bases at V and 3 bases at J, with 26 bases in the middle. This CDR3 spans 19 amino acids. In DNA form, the CDR3 reads TGTGCCTGGAGTTTCGGACAGACTAACTCTTTCGAAGTCAATCAGCCCCAGCATTTT. Protein product: CAWSFGQTNSFEVNQPQHF.

The chain couples TRBV15 to TRBJ1-2; D is uncertain. The CDR3 spans 12 residues. Trimming shortened V by 4 bases and J by 2 bases, and 5 bases separated the two germline ends. Germline V gene data show CDR1 as LNHNV and CDR2 as YYDKDF (reference sequence). CDR3 loop: CATSTLNYGYTF. The CDR3 nucleotides read TGTGCCACCAGCACTCTCAACTATGGCTACACCTTC.

A word on this clone: Other DNA sequences from this sample encode an identical CDR3 as well. The chain couples TRBV27 to TRBJ1-6; 7 bases are shared with TRBD1. From germline, CDR1 is MNHEY and CDR2 SMNVEV (reference sequence). The CDR3 loop spans 15 amino acids. After removal of 10 bases from V and 13 bases from J, the junction contained 19 bases not matched to a gene. The CDR3 DNA follows: TGTGCCACGCAACAGGGGTATACAGCCGTAGGCCCCCTCCACTTT. The encoded protein is CATQQGYTAVGPLHF.

The CDR3 DNA reads as TGCGCCAGCAGCCGTGATTGGAGTTCACCCCTCCACTTT. Amino acid sequence: CASSRDWSSPLHF. The chain combines TRBV4-3 with TRBJ1-6; D is ambiguous. The CDR3 contains 13 residues. Germline CDR1 is LGHNA and CDR2 is YSLEER. V lost 4 bases and J lost 9, with 10 bases in between.

This clone was counted a few times. V gene TRBV14 combines with J gene TRBJ2-2; D is perhaps TRBD1 (5 bases). Germline lookup yields CDR1 SGHDN and CDR2 FVKESK. This CDR3 has 14 amino acids. Trimming stripped 3 bases from V and 6 bases from J, with 11 bases between. The chain's CDR3 is CASSQGQISGELFF. The CDR3, as DNA: TGTGCCAGCAGCCAGGGGCAGATCTCCGGGGAGCTGTTTTTT. Complete variable domain (other parts from reference TRBV14 and TRBJ2-2): EAGVTQFPSHSVIEKGQTVTLRCDPISGHDNLYWYRRVMGKEIKFLLHFVKESKQDESGMPNNRFLAERTGGTYSTLKVQPAELEDSGVYFCASSQGQISGELFFGEGSRLTVL.

The chain is built from TRBV28 and TRBJ1-4; perhaps TRBD1 as D (6 bases). V lost 3 bases to trimming and J lost 8 bases, with 13 bases between them. This CDR3 spans 14 amino acids. The V gene's germline CDR1 is MDHEN and CDR2 SYDVKM. The CDR3: CASSFEQGEEKLFF. The CDR3 nucleotides are TGTGCCAGCAGTTTCGAACAGGGAGAGGAAAAACTGTTTTTT.

This chain joins TRBV29-1 and TRBJ2-3, with 8 positions matching TRBD2. This CDR3 has 13 residues. Per germline, CDR1 SQVTM and CDR2 ANQGSEA. V gave up 7 bases and J gave up 3 bases; unmatched junction bases: 6. CDR3 bases: TGCAGCGCCAAGACTAGCGTTACAGATACGCAGTATTTT. Protein product: CSAKTSVTDTQYF.

In its sample, this clone was seen many times. The chain carries TRBV11-2 and TRBJ1-1, with TRBD1 matching 7 bases. V trimming: 6 bases; J trimming: 3 bases; junction bases outside the gene matches: 10. The CDR3 is 15 amino acids. CDR1 SGHAT and CDR2 FQNNGV come from the germline V gene. In nucleotides, the CDR3 is TGTGCCAGCAGAGCCATCAGGGGGAGAGACACTGAAGCTTTCTTT. This sequence encodes CASRAIRGRDTEAFF.

V usage is TRBV7-2 and J usage is TRBJ2-5, with a weak D call TRBD2 (6 bases). Trimming took 0 bases from V and 3 from J, leaving 8 bases between them. From germline, CDR1 is SGHTA and CDR2 FQGNSA. CDR3 length: 14 amino acids. The CDR3 reads CASSLARREETQYF. DNA of the CDR3: TGTGCCAGCAGCTTAGCGCGGAGGGAAGAGACCCAGTACTTC.